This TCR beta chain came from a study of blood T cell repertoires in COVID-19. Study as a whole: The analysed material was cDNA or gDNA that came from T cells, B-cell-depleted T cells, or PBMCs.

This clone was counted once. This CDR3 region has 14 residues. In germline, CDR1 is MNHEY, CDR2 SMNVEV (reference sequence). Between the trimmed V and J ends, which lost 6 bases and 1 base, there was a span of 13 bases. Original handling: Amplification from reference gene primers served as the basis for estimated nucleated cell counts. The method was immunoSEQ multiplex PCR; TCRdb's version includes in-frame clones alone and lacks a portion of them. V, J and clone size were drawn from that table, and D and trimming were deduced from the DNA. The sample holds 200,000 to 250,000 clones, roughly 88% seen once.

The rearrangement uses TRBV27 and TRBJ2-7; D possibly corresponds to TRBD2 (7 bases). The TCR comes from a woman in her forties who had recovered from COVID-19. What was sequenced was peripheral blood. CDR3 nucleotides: TGTGCCAGCAGCTCGGGGGGCCTTTCCTACGAGCAGTACTTC. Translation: CASSSGGLSYEQYF.